The clone carrying this TCR beta chain is a singleton in its sample. The sample originates from a study of technical replicates of blood from several donors. Clones were sequenced by immunoSEQ multiplex PCR, and TCRdb holds only the in-frame ones, with some missing. The data show roughly 80,000 clones, roughly 90% seen once. Germline lookup yields CDR1 LGHNA and CDR2 YSLEER. The CDR3 totals 16 residues. V shed 1 base and J shed 0 bases, with 13 bases lying between them. The chain uses TRBV4-3 and TRBJ2-7, with D perhaps matching TRBD2 (6 bases). Sequenced material: T cells isolated from PBMCs. The sequence came from a human donor in good health. CDR3 bases: TGCGCCAGCAGCCAAGGAGCGGGCCTTAGCTCCTACGAGCAGTACTTC. Protein: CASSQGAGLSSYEQYF.